Each of the 9 T cell receptor beta chains below was sequenced from the same sample in a study of blood T cell repertoires in COVID-19. Produced via immunoSEQ multiplex PCR; TCRdb's table is partial and in-frame only. The repertoire has 200,000 to 300,000 clones, roughly 85% of them found once; the top ten carry approximately 9.6%. Sequencing used PBMCs or T cells enriched from blood (not recorded which). The origin of the receptors is a woman in her fifties or sixties with acute COVID-19.

V usage is TRBV6-1 and J usage is TRBJ2-2; 12 bases line up with TRBD2. CDR3 length: 15 residues. V shed 5 bases, J shed 6 bases, and the junction held 4 bases outside the gene matches. CDR1 and CDR2 from the germline V gene are MNHNS and SASEGT. CDR3 DNA: TGTGCCAGCAGTCCGACTAGCGGGGGCTCCGGGGAGCTGTTTTTT. Translation: CASSPTSGGSGELFF.

The chain joins TRBV6-2 or TRBV6-3 to TRBJ1-2; TRBD1 agrees at 8 bases. The V segment lost 4 bases and the J segment 0 bases; nucleotides outside the gene matches: 7. Germline assignment: CDR1 MNHEY and CDR2 SVGEGT. CDR3 length: 16 amino acids. CDR3 residues: CASSFAGGAANYGYTF. In DNA, the CDR3 is TGTGCCAGCAGTTTCGCAGGGGGCGCGGCTAACTATGGCTACACCTTC.

The V gene is TRBV19, the J gene TRBJ1-2; TRBD1 aligns across 9 bases. Germline assignment: CDR1 LNHDA and CDR2 SQIVND (reference sequence). V was clipped by 3 bases and J by 4 bases; unmatched bases: 3. The CDR3 has 14 residues. CDR3 in amino acids: CASSIGTGRYGYTF. In DNA, the CDR3 is TGTGCCAGTAGTATCGGGACAGGGCGCTATGGCTACACCTTC. The full variable domain, its missing parts supplied by reference TRBV19 and TRBJ1-2, is DGGITQSPKYLFRKEGQNVTLSCEQNLNHDAMYWYRQDPGQGLRLIYYSQIVNDFQKGDIAEGYSVSREKKESFPLTVTSAQKNPTAFYLCASSIGTGRYGYTFGSGTRLTVV.

Details on this clone: A much larger clone lies one base from this, so it may be a read error. This chain connects TRBV9 to TRBJ1-2; 7 bases match TRBD1. This CDR3 spans 12 amino acids. Per germline, CDR1 SGDLS and CDR2 YYNGEE. V gave up 4 bases and J gave up 3 bases; unmatched junction bases: 0. This CDR3 reads CASSTGDYGYTF. CDR3 sequence (DNA): TGTGCCAGCAGCACAGGGGACTATGGCTACACCTTC.

J is TRBJ1-2 and V is TRBV6-1, with a weak D call TRBD1 (6 bases). V was clipped by 4 bases and J by 7 bases, with 22 bases between them. The CDR3 is 16 amino acids. Looked up from germline, CDR1 is MNHNS and CDR2 is SASEGT. The CDR3 loop is CASSALGQNLLGGYTF. In DNA, the CDR3 is TGTGCCAGCAGTGCCCTAGGACAGAACCTGTTAGGTGGCTACACCTTC.

This clone has a handful of counts. J is TRBJ2-7 and V is TRBV5-1; 11 bases are a match to TRBD1. Germline CDR1 is SGHRS and CDR2 is YFSETQ. There are 16 residues in the CDR3. Trimming cost V 0 bases and J 6 bases; bases outside gene matches: 8. CDR3 amino acids: CASSLVQGTGGFEQYF. The CDR3 region has the DNA TGCGCCAGCAGCTTGGTCCAAGGGACAGGGGGATTCGAGCAGTACTTC.

The chain joins TRBV7-3 to TRBJ2-2, with a weak D call TRBD1 (5 bases). V was trimmed by 5 bases and J by 0 bases, leaving 13 bases between them. The CDR3 consists of 16 residues. The germline V gene has CDR1 SGHTA and CDR2 FQGTGA. The chain's CDR3 is CASSLQQVANTGELFF. DNA of the CDR3: TGTGCCAGCAGCCTCCAACAGGTGGCGAACACCGGGGAGCTGTTTTTT.

The CDR3 sequence is CASSQPGGDSGNTIYF. CDR3 DNA: TGTGCCAGCAGCCAACCGGGGGGGGACTCTGGAAACACCATATATTTT. The chain links TRBV7-9 to TRBJ1-3, with D possibly matching TRBD1 (5 bases). V was shortened by 5 bases and J by 0 bases, with 14 bases between the two germline ends. CDR1 and CDR2 from the germline V gene are SEHNR and FQNEAQ (reference sequence). The CDR3 length is 16 residues.

Here the CDR3 DNA reads TGTGCCACCAGTGCTGGAACTAGCGATCCTTTCTTAGATACGCAGTATTTT. Translated, it gives CATSAGTSDPFLDTQYF. This chain joins TRBV24-1 and TRBJ2-3; TRBD2 matches 7 bases. Germline V gene lookup returns CDR1 KGHDR and CDR2 SFDVKD. The CDR3 length is 17 residues. The J segment lost 5 bases and the V segment lost 5 bases, leaving 15 bases of the junction unmatched.